Following are 28 T cell receptor beta chains from one sample sequenced in a study of blood T cell repertoires in COVID-19. TCRdb keeps only in-frame clones here, not all; method: immunoSEQ multiplex PCR. The sample has 80,000 to 95,000 clones, roughly 79% seen once. Input material: peripheral blood. These receptors were collected from a man older than 75 with COVID-19, enrolled during active disease.

The chain has TRBV5-1 and TRBJ2-2, with D perhaps matching TRBD1 (6 bases). Germline CDR1 is SGHRS and CDR2 is YFSETQ. V lost 4 bases and J lost 6, with 16 bases in between. This CDR3 has 15 residues. Here the CDR3 DNA reads TGCGCCAGCAGCCGAACAGGGTTCAGCCCCGGGGAGCTGTTTTTT. Amino acids: CASSRTGFSPGELFF.

The V gene is TRBV27, the J gene TRBJ2-5, with TRBD1 matching over 7 bases. The J segment lost 5 bases and the V segment lost 5 bases, leaving 8 bases of the junction unmatched. Germline values: CDR1 MNHEY, CDR2 SMNVEV (reference sequence). CDR3 length: 14 amino acids. The CDR3 spells CASSELLDRETQYF. CDR3 coding DNA: TGTGCCAGCAGTGAGTTGCTGGACAGGGAGACCCAGTACTTC.

This clone was counted only a few times. The chain carries TRBV19 and TRBJ2-7; perhaps TRBD1 as D (5 bases). The CDR3 consists of 15 residues. Between the trimmed V and J ends, which lost 4 bases and 2 bases, there was a span of 15 bases. Looked up from germline, CDR1 is LNHDA and CDR2 is SQIVND (reference sequence). CDR3 DNA: TGTGCCAGTAGTAGCAGGGATCGCCCTCCCTACGAGCAGTACTTC. Translating gives CASSSRDRPPYEQYF.

V is TRBV5-1 and J is TRBJ2-1; 10 bases fit TRBD2. Unmatched junction bases numbered 4, after V lost 4 bases and J lost 6 bases. The germline CDR1 and CDR2 sequences are SGHRS and YFSETQ. This CDR3 spans 14 amino acids. CDR3 amino acids: CASSMGLAINEQFF. In DNA, the CDR3 is TGCGCCAGCAGCATGGGACTAGCGATCAATGAGCAGTTCTTC.

This clone came up once. V usage is TRBV7-3 and J usage is TRBJ2-1, with TRBD1 identical over 7 bases. The CDR3 runs to 15 residues. The V gene end was trimmed by 3 bases and the J gene end by 4 bases; junction bases not matched to a gene: 6. Germline V CDR1 and CDR2: SGHTA, FQGTGA. CDR3 loop: CASSFGTALYNEQFF. In nucleotides, the CDR3 is TGTGCCAGCAGCTTCGGGACAGCATTATACAATGAGCAGTTCTTC.

V gene TRBV7-3 combines with J gene TRBJ1-6; 9 nucleotides agree with TRBD1. The V and J ends lost 2 bases and 7 bases, in that order; junction bases with no gene match: 3. The CDR3 has 15 residues. Germline CDR1 and CDR2: SGHTA and FQGTGA. The CDR3 coding sequence is TGTGCCAGCAGCTTATCGGGGACAGGGAATTCACCCCTCCACTTT. This gives the protein CASSLSGTGNSPLHF. The full variable domain, its missing parts supplied by reference TRBV7-3 and TRBJ1-6, is GAGVSQTPSNKVTEKGKYVELRCDPISGHTALYWYRQSLGQGPEFLIYFQGTGAADDSGLPNDRFFAVRPEGSVSTLKIQRTERGDSAVYLCASSLSGTGNSPLHFGNGTRLTVT.

This chain connects TRBV20-1 to TRBJ2-7; 12 nucleotides align to TRBD1. Germline-derived CDR1 and CDR2 are DFQATT and SNEGSKA (reference sequence). The CDR3 is 15 residues long. The trim removed 3 bases at V and 3 bases at J, leaving 6 bases unmatched. CDR3 nucleotides: TGCAGTGCTAGTTACGGGACAGGGGGCTACTACGAGCAGTACTTC. The encoded protein is CSASYGTGGYYEQYF.

This clone occurred a few times. This chain connects TRBV4-1 to TRBJ1-1; 7 bases agree with TRBD1. The V gene's germline CDR1 is MGHRA and CDR2 YSYEKL. After removal of 4 bases from V and 4 bases from J, the junction contained 12 bases not matched to a gene. The CDR3 loop spans 16 amino acids. The CDR3 DNA reads as TGCGCCAGCAGCCCAAGCCCCACAGGGGCGGGCACTGAAGCTTTCTTT. This sequence encodes CASSPSPTGAGTEAFF.

In its sample, this clone was seen a few times. The V and J genes are TRBV3-1 (or the pseudogene TRBV3-2) and TRBJ1-2; no clear D gene. The germline gives CDR1 LGHDT, CDR2 YNNKEL (reference sequence). This CDR3 comprises 13 residues. The V end was cut by 1 base, the J end by 8 bases, with 11 bases between. The CDR3 sequence is CASSQVVLQGYTF. In nucleotides, the CDR3 is TGTGCCAGCAGCCAAGTGGTTTTACAGGGCTACACCTTC.

The chain employs TRBV7-9 and TRBJ2-1; D may be TRBD2 (5 bases). V lost 0 bases and J 11 bases, leaving 14 bases between the germline ends. The germline V gene has CDR1 SEHNR and CDR2 FQNEAQ (reference sequence). The CDR3 covers 14 residues. The CDR3 coding sequence is TGTGCCAGCAGCTTAGCGTCACGAGGGCCGAAGCAGTTCTTC. Its translation: CASSLASRGPKQFF.

The genes are TRBV6-5 and TRBJ1-4; unclear D gene. V was clipped by 4 bases and J by 10 bases, with 16 bases between them. Germline assignment: CDR1 MNHEY and CDR2 SVGAGI. CDR3 length: 14 amino acids. CDR3 bases: TGTGCCAGCAGTTCTCGGTCTCAATCCGGAAAACTGTTTTTT. The encoded protein is CASSSRSQSGKLFF.

The chain has TRBV30 and TRBJ1-5; D is undetermined. Germline loops: CDR1 GTSNPN, CDR2 SVGIG (reference sequence). The CDR3 is made up of 13 amino acids. The V end was cut by 2 bases, the J end by 3 bases, with 8 bases between. This CDR3 is CAWSFPDNQPQHF. The CDR3 bases are TGTGCCTGGAGTTTTCCAGACAATCAGCCCCAGCATTTT.

This chain links TRBV3-1 (or the pseudogene TRBV3-2) with TRBJ2-7; 9 bases fit TRBD1. V lost 4 bases, J lost 1 base, and 5 bases stayed unmatched. The V gene's germline CDR1 is LGHDT and CDR2 YNNKEL (reference sequence). The CDR3 runs to 15 residues. This CDR3 reads CASSPPDRGSYEQYF. The CDR3 DNA reads as TGTGCCAGCAGCCCCCCGGACAGGGGTTCCTACGAGCAGTACTTC.

This clone was seen just once. The chain uses TRBV4-2 and TRBJ2-2; D not certain. V was trimmed by 3 bases and J by 1 base, leaving 6 bases between them. Germline V lookup: CDR1 LGHNA, CDR2 YNFKEQ. This CDR3 spans 14 amino acids. The CDR3 reads CASSHTQNTGELFF. DNA for the CDR3: TGTGCCAGCAGCCATACACAGAACACCGGGGAGCTGTTTTTT.

J is TRBJ1-1 and V is TRBV5-4; D gene unclear. Germline loops: CDR1 SGHNT, CDR2 YYREEE (reference sequence). The CDR3 runs to 13 residues. V lost 3 bases, J lost 4 bases, and 10 bases lay in between. The CDR3 nucleotides read TGTGCCAGCAGCTCTTCCCCGGGCACTGAAGCTTTCTTT. This sequence encodes CASSSSPGTEAFF.

V usage is TRBV18 and J usage is TRBJ2-3; TRBD2 aligns across 8 bases. The V gene end was trimmed by 6 bases and the J gene end by 2 bases; junction bases not matched to a gene: 10. CDR1 is KGHSH and CDR2 is LQKENI in the germline V gene. The CDR3 runs 16 residues. The CDR3, as DNA: TGTGCCAGCTCCCCATCACGGACTAGCATCACAGATACGCAGTATTTT. This encodes CASSPSRTSITDTQYF.

The chain links TRBV11-2 to TRBJ2-3; 8 nucleotides line up with TRBD1. From germline, CDR1 is SGHAT and CDR2 FQNNGV. With 3 bases clipped from V and 0 bases from J, the junction kept 2 bases outside the gene matches. The CDR3 length is 15 residues. The CDR3 nucleotides read TGTGCCAGCAGCTTCGGACAGGGAAGCACAGATACGCAGTATTTT. Protein: CASSFGQGSTDTQYF. The whole variable domain, filled in from reference TRBV11-2 and TRBJ2-3, reads EAGVAQSPRYKIIEKRQSVAFWCNPISGHATLYWYQQILGQGPKLLIQFQNNGVVDDSQLPKDRFSAERLKGVDSTLKIQPAKLEDSAVYLCASSFGQGSTDTQYFGPGTRLTVL.

Here the CDR3 reads CATSTRDSQETQYF. Here the CDR3 DNA reads TGTGCCACCAGCACCCGGGACAGTCAAGAGACCCAGTACTTC. V and J are TRBV15 and TRBJ2-5; 7 nucleotides agree with TRBD1. Losses at the gene ends were 4 bases for V and 2 bases for J; bases not matched to a gene: 4. CDR3 length: 14 residues. Germline values: CDR1 LNHNV, CDR2 YYDKDF (reference sequence).

The CDR3 DNA follows: TGTGCCAGCAGCTTTGAAGCGGTCATGAGCAATCAGCCCCAGCATTTT. This encodes CASSFEAVMSNQPQHF. The chain recombines TRBV7-2 with TRBJ1-5; D not certain. This CDR3 has 16 amino acids. Trimming pared 3 bases from V and 1 base from J, leaving 13 bases between. In germline, CDR1 is SGHTA, CDR2 FQGNSA.

The chain has TRBV6-5 and TRBJ1-1, with D tentatively TRBD1 (6 bases). The CDR3 loop spans 13 amino acids. V dropped 8 bases and J dropped 2 bases, with 12 bases sitting between them. Germline V gene lookup returns CDR1 MNHEY and CDR2 SVGAGI. CDR3 amino acids: CASLQGRNTEAFF. The CDR3 DNA sequence: TGTGCCAGCCTCCAGGGGAGAAACACTGAAGCTTTCTTT.

This clone was seen a few times. The chain recombines TRBV30 with TRBJ2-7; D may be TRBD1 (6 bases). Germline V gene lookup returns CDR1 GTSNPN and CDR2 SVGIG (reference sequence). CDR3 length: 12 amino acids. CDR3 coding DNA: TGTGCAAGCACACAGGGTTGGGGCGAGCAGTACTTC. Residues: CASTQGWGEQYF.

This clone has a handful of counts. The rearrangement joins TRBV5-1 to TRBJ1-1; 7 nucleotides match TRBD1. Losses at the gene ends were 0 bases for V and 4 bases for J; bases not matched to a gene: 24. The CDR3 is 21 amino acids. Per germline, CDR1 SGHRS and CDR2 YFSETQ. CDR3 sequence: CASSLAVLGGQAGGSSTEAFF. CDR3 nucleotides: TGCGCCAGCAGCTTGGCGGTACTGGGCGGACAGGCAGGAGGGTCTAGCACTGAAGCTTTCTTT. The entire variable domain, with the rest obtained from reference TRBV5-1 and TRBJ1-1, is as follows: KAGVTQTPRYLIKTRGQQVTLSCSPISGHRSVSWYQQTPGQGLQFLFEYFSETQRNKGNFPGRFSGRQFSNSRSEMNVSTLELGDSALYLCASSLAVLGGQAGGSSTEAFFGQGTRLTVV.

The chain uses TRBV7-9 and TRBJ2-1; D is perhaps TRBD2 (6 bases). Germline CDR1 and CDR2: SEHNR and FQNEAQ (reference sequence). V gave up 5 bases and J gave up 3 bases, with 20 bases separating them. The CDR3 has 17 residues. The CDR3, as DNA: TGTGCCAGCAGCCCCCCCATGGCGGGAAACCACTACAATGAGCAGTTCTTC. Its translation: CASSPPMAGNHYNEQFF.

The chain carries TRBV15 and TRBJ2-2; D not resolved. The CDR3 length is 14 residues. The germline gives CDR1 LNHNV, CDR2 YYDKDF (reference sequence). Between the trimmed V and J ends, which lost 0 bases and 6 bases, there was a span of 8 bases. CDR3 loop: CATSREAAAGELFF. As DNA, the CDR3 is TGTGCCACCAGCAGAGAGGCGGCCGCCGGGGAGCTGTTTTTT. The variable domain in full, with the rest retrieved from reference TRBV15 and TRBJ2-2, is DAMVIQNPRYQVTQFGKPVTLSCSQTLNHNVMYWYQQKSSQAPKLLFHYYDKDFNNEADTPDNFQSRRPNTSFCFLDIRSPGLGDTAMYLCATSREAAAGELFFGEGSRLTVL.

The J gene is TRBJ1-6, the V gene TRBV7-9, with 8 bases that match TRBD1. Germline CDR1 SEHNR, CDR2 FQNEAQ (reference sequence). The junction had 7 bases not matched to a gene; V was cut back by 5 bases and J by 10 bases. The CDR3 is made up of 14 amino acids. CDR3: CASSVDRVRSPLHF. The CDR3 DNA is TGTGCCAGCAGCGTGGACAGGGTACGGTCACCCCTCCACTTT.

The chain combines TRBV10-2 with TRBJ2-3; D is possibly TRBD2 (6 bases). Trimming removed 4 bases from V and 1 base from J, with 9 bases in between. Germline V CDR1 and CDR2: WSHSY, SAAADI. The CDR3 sequence is 14 residues long. The DNA of the CDR3 is TGCGCCAGCAGTGTGGGGGGACGCACAGATACGCAGTATTTT. This codes for CASSVGGRTDTQYF.

This CDR3 reads CASGRQGAGNSPLHF. In nucleotides, the CDR3 is TGTGCCAGCGGAAGACAGGGGGCTGGTAATTCACCCCTCCACTTT. The chain links TRBV3-1 (or the pseudogene TRBV3-2) to TRBJ1-6; 10 bases agree with TRBD1. The CDR3 extends over 15 amino acids. V was clipped by 8 bases and J by 6 bases; unmatched bases: 7. Germline loops: CDR1 LGHDT, CDR2 YNNKEL (reference sequence).

This chain links TRBV7-2 with TRBJ2-1; maybe TRBD2 (6 bases). The CDR3 has 12 residues. CDR1 and CDR2 from the germline V gene are SGHTA and FQGNSA. Trimming took 3 bases from V and 10 from J, leaving 10 bases between them. Here the CDR3 DNA reads TGTGCCAGCAGCTTGATGGCGGGGGAGCAGTTCTTC. Its translation: CASSLMAGEQFF.